This T cell receptor (beta chain) was recorded in a study of blood T cell repertoires in COVID-19 (TCRdb year 2020). Regarding the complete study: Samples from collaborators originated in the United States, Italy and Spain and spanned both the acute and convalescent phases of COVID-19. A de-identified subject ID, COVID-19 status, age in years and sex were almost always included in the sample metadata. The repertoires were made available in a free public database intended to serve as a resource for research on the immune response to SARS-CoV-2. Deeply sampled blood TCRbeta repertoires from subjects exposed to, actively infected with, or recovered from COVID-19 were included in the dataset. The samples were drawn from the first 160 participants of the ongoing ImmuneRACE study and from more than 1,000 subjects provided by 6 global collaborators. The material from the prospective study consisted of cDNA or gDNA derived from T cells, B-cell-depleted T cells, or PBMCs. Where available, HLA class I and class II types were taken from metadata supplied by the sample provider and were not determined by assay-based typing.

Points the paper makes about the study in general: Clinical and demographic metadata were provided uncurated, with the amount varying by source and participant.

Trimmed from V: 4 bases; trimmed from J: 7 bases; junction bases lacking a gene match: 16. The CDR3 measures 17 amino acids from cysteine to phenylalanine. The sequence is cut down to CDR3 DNA, 51 bases in frame from base 1. CDR1 LGHDT and CDR2 YNNKEL were looked up in the germline V gene (reference sequence). TCRbeta CDR3 regions were amplified from genomic DNA using the immunoSEQ Assay, a bias-controlled multiplex PCR. As for the original processing: The number of nucleated cells in each sample was estimated from the amplification of reference gene primers within the assay. To quantify the absolute abundance of each unique TCRbeta CDR3 rearrangement, sequence reads were collapsed and filtered. For each sample, productive Simpson clonality was calculated as the square root of Simpson's diversity index over productive rearrangements. TCRdb took over this immuneACCESS table, retaining in-frame rearrangements with V and J assigned. Such tables are incomplete; in checked studies, under half of the missing clones stem from an unresolved V gene, and the remainder is unexplained. V, J and clone size were drawn from that table, and D and trimming were deduced from the DNA. This sample holds 250,000 or so clones; approximately 89% were observed only once. The biggest ten clones account for around 3.7% of the sample.

Note on this clone: This clone's antigen is unknown. No base quality information exists; no much larger clone differs at one position.

Participants in the prospective study were aged 18 to 89 years, lived in some 24 United States geographic areas, and enrolled through a virtual design. In the prospective study, cohorts were assigned on the basis of participant-reported clinical history obtained from a screening survey and a study questionnaire. Exposed participants had been in contact, within 2 weeks of entering the study, with a person who had a PCR-confirmed or clinician-diagnosed case of COVID-19. Mobile phlebotomists in the prospective study collected whole blood, serum and a nasopharyngeal or oropharyngeal swab from every participant. Over a roughly two-month period, participants in the prospective study had the option of providing additional blood draws and questionnaires. Prospective study blood samples were shipped either frozen or at room temperature before DNA extraction.

Specimen: PBMCs or T cells enriched from blood (not recorded which). The rearranged chain carries TRBV3-1 (or the pseudogene TRBV3-2) and TRBJ2-5; 9 junctional bases match TRBD2. The receptor was derived from a woman in her 30s who had been exposed to COVID-19. The CDR3 region reads CASSLRAGSGSGGTQYF. The sequence in DNA is TGTGCCAGCAGCCTCCGTGCGGGTAGCGGGAGCGGGGGGACCCAGTACTTC.